Listed below are T cell receptor beta chains from one sample, sequenced in a study of T cells in Graves' hyperthyroidism and ophthalmopathy. Via MiXCR, TCRdb re-called the multiplex PCR reads, giving one row per CDR3 protein. Seen here are 200,000 to 250,000 distinct CDR3 sequences, roughly 17% observed once, and the top ten hold roughly 49%. What was sequenced was blood. The receptor set was obtained from a woman aged 50 to 65 with Graves' hyperthyroidism. The CDR3 runs from the conserved cysteine through the conserved F or W.

v_gene | CDR3aa
TRBV5-1 | CASSSEGGRVADTQYF
TRBV29-1 | CSVDRGDQYF
TRBV7-9 | CASSLALSTQGWTEAFF
TRBV11-2 | CASSRTYEQYF
TRBV10-2 | CASTRGAGDFSEQYF
TRBV11-3 | CASSFLQFTGELFF
TRBV11-1 | CASSSTGQTYYGYTF
TRBV20-1 | CSARPRPGLGNNEQFF
TRBV7-3 | CASRQGGPNTGELFF
TRBV18 | CASSPSTGELVF
TRBV25-1 | CASSGLAGSYEQYF
TRBV2 | CASTGPQGDYGYTF
TRBV12-3/TRBV12-4 | CASSTGTGGAAFF
TRBV27 | CASRDGSETQYF
TRBV6-1 | CASSASGTGRNEQYF
TRBV2 | CASSIRPAGDEQFF
TRBV29-1 | CSDAGDEDEKLFF
TRBV20-1 | CSARAGGTNEKLFF
TRBV12-3/TRBV12-4 | CASSEPANTEAFF
TRBV30 | CAGRQGLNTEAFF
TRBV28 | CASSFRGGREKLFF
TRBV12-5 | CASAMDRGLNGYTF
TRBV9 | CASSRQGTPREQYF
TRBV7-9 | CASRESTSSEAFF
TRBV24-1 | CATSDTAREQFF
TRBV12-3/TRBV12-4 | CASSLAGDRNIQYF
TRBV29-1 | CSASGLAGGPTGDEQFF
TRBV29-1 | CSVRAGSNEQYF
TRBV20-1 | CSARRRTSGRAAYNEQFF
TRBV28 | CASSFGARSSEQFF
TRBV27 | CASSNSDSGNTIYF
TRBV5-4 | CASSGGQGFRGYTF
TRBV12-3/TRBV12-4 | CASSRDRIYGYTF
TRBV6-1 | CASSVSGTGGNQPQHF
TRBV7-9 | CASTDIRAGNEQYF
TRBV6-1 | CASSELGTSGYEQYF
TRBV19 | CASSMGSLWGNQPQHF
TRBV7-2 | CASSLDRAAIYEQYF
TRBV13 | CASSSLRGIGYTF
TRBV3-1 | CASSQPGTGVTDTQYF
TRBV4-1 | CASSQDRREKLFF
TRBV19 | CASSREGFYGYTF
TRBV20-1 | CSAQSWKVFLSSYEQYF
TRBV6-1 | CASSNTEAFF
TRBV29-1 | CSVWGGAGETQYF
TRBV20-1 | CSASETGTTQPQHF
TRBV10-3 | CAISEAGGGFSSGYTF